This section outlines one T cell receptor (beta chain) sequence together with its context. The data originate from a study of control samples from healthy donors and cancer patients. The protocol was immunoSEQ multiplex PCR, while the TCRdb copy is restricted to in-frame clones and leaves out a portion. Of tens of thousands of clones in the sample, around nine tenths are singletons; the top ten hold around 6%. Material for sequencing was blood. This TCR came from a woman aged 50 to 60 in good health.

CDR3 in amino acids: CASSHLDRLNYGYTF. In DNA form, the CDR3 reads TGTGCCAGCAGCCACTTAGACAGGCTGAACTATGGCTACACCTTC. The chain carries TRBV3-1 (or the pseudogene TRBV3-2) and TRBJ1-2; the D gene is possibly TRBD1 (6 bases). The germline gives CDR1 LGHDT, CDR2 YNNKEL (reference sequence). CDR3 length equals 15 residues. The germline V and J ends were trimmed by 3 bases and 2 bases, with 13 bases remaining between them.